A selection of T cell receptor beta chains follows, all from one sample in a study of shared clonotypes between healthy human individuals. Clones were sequenced by immunoSEQ multiplex PCR, and TCRdb holds only the in-frame ones, with some missing. The sample records about 2.4 million clones, about 92% being singletons. The material sequenced was naive CD4+ T cells sorted from blood. Receptors originate from a young man in good health. CDR3s include the opening cysteine and the closing phenylalanine or tryptophan. A D gene is named only where the DNA matches it firmly. The listing skips clone size in some rows; elsewhere it reads once, few, many or a size class.

j_call d_call clone_size v_call cdr3_nt cdr3_aa
TRBJ2-7 TRBD1 NA TRBV5-1 TGCGCCAGCAGCTTGGTCGGACAGGGGGCCTACGAGCAGTACTTC CASSLVGQGAYEQYF
TRBJ2-7 TRBD2 NA TRBV5-6 TGTGCCAGCAGCTTGATCCTAGCGGGAGGTTCTGCCTACGAGCAGTACTTC CASSLILAGGSAYEQYF
TRBJ2-5 TRBD1 NA TRBV5-1 TGCGCCAGCACCGAGGGGACAGGGAGAGAGACCCAGTACTTC CASTEGTGRETQYF
TRBJ2-2 NA NA TRBV9 TGTGCCAGCAGCGTAGTTTTTAAGAACACCGGGGAGCTGTTTTTT CASSVVFKNTGELFF
TRBJ2-3 TRBD2 NA TRBV18 TGTGCCAGCTCACCTAAGGATAGCGGGATTCCTTCGCAGTATTTT CASSPKDSGIPSQYF
TRBJ1-6 NA NA TRBV30 TGTGCCTGGAGCGCTGACGGTTTCCTATTTAATTCACCCCTCCACTTT CAWSADGFLFNSPLHF
TRBJ2-3 NA NA TRBV18 TGTGCCAGCTCACCGTCCACAGATACGCAGTATTTT CASSPSTDTQYF
TRBJ1-2 TRBD1 NA TRBV5-6 TGTGCCAGCAGCCCCGGACAGGGGCACTATGGCTACACCTTC CASSPGQGHYGYTF
TRBJ2-2 TRBD2 NA TRBV9 TGTGCCAGCAGCGTATTGGCGGGAGTCTCCGGGGAGCTGTTTTTT CASSVLAGVSGELFF
TRBJ1-5 TRBD1 few TRBV4-3 TGCGCCAGCAGCCAGGGACAGGGCGGCAATCAGCCCCAGCATTTT CASSQGQGGNQPQHF
TRBJ2-2 NA once TRBV19 TGTGCCAGTAGTATGGGCACGGGGGCGCAAACCGGGGAGCTGTTTTTT CASSMGTGAQTGELFF
TRBJ1-5 NA once TRBV7-2 TGTGCCAGCAGCCCAGGAACAGGGCGCGAGGGCAATCAGCCCCAGCATTTT CASSPGTGREGNQPQHF
TRBJ2-7 NA once TRBV18 TGTGCCAGCTCACCTGGGGCTCCTTTAGGCTACGAGCAGTACTTC CASSPGAPLGYEQYF
TRBJ1-2 NA NA TRBV10-3 TGTGCCATCAGTGTTCTTCCAGGGCCCGAAGGCTACACCTTC CAISVLPGPEGYTF
TRBJ1-5 TRBD1 NA TRBV30 TGTGCCTGGAGTGTCGCGACCGGGACAGGGAGTCGTCAGCCCCAGCATTTT CAWSVATGTGSRQPQHF
TRBJ2-2 NA NA TRBV19 TGTGCCAGTAGTACGAGGAGGAGCACCGGGGAGCTGTTTTTT CASSTRRSTGELFF
TRBJ2-1 NA once TRBV5-1 TGCGCCAGCAGCTTGAGACGGGGGGCCGCCTACAATGAGCAGTTCTTC CASSLRRGAAYNEQFF
TRBJ2-3 NA once TRBV5-1 TGCGCCAGCAGCTCTGGACGGATCACAGATACGCAGTATTTT CASSSGRITDTQYF
TRBJ2-7 TRBD2 NA TRBV2 TGTGCCAGCAGTCTCACCGGGACTAGCGGCTACGAGCAGTACTTC CASSLTGTSGYEQYF
TRBJ2-7 TRBD1 NA TRBV2 TGTGCCAGCGCTCCGGGACAGACCTACGAGCAGTACTTC CASAPGQTYEQYF
TRBJ2-7 NA NA TRBV6-1 TGTGCCAGCAGTGCGGGACACAACTACGAGCAGTACTTC CASSAGHNYEQYF
TRBJ2-1 TRBD2 NA TRBV4-2 TGTGCCAGCAGCCAAGTTGCGGGGGGGTGGAATGAGCAGTTCTTC CASSQVAGGWNEQFF
TRBJ2-2 NA NA TRBV30 TGTGCCTGGAGTGACCAGAGACACAACACCGGGGAGCTGTTTTTT CAWSDQRHNTGELFF
TRBJ1-1 NA NA TRBV7-6 TGTGCCAGCAGCTTAGGTCCGGGGAACACTGAAGCTTTCTTT CASSLGPGNTEAFF
TRBJ1-2 NA NA TRBV6-1 TGTGCCAGCAGTGAAACATCAAACTATGGCTACACCTTC CASSETSNYGYTF
TRBJ2-5 NA NA TRBV7-2 TGTGCCAGCAGGGGGGAAGAGGGAGGAGCGGAGACCCAGTACTTC CASRGEEGGAETQYF
TRBJ1-2 TRBD1 NA TRBV4-2 TGTGCCAGCAGCCAATCAAGGGGGCTGTATGGCTACACCTTC CASSQSRGLYGYTF
TRBJ2-5 NA NA TRBV11-2 TGTGCCAGCAGCTTTGTGACTAGTAGGACCCAGTACTTC CASSFVTSRTQYF
TRBJ1-2 NA few TRBV6-5 TGTGCCAGCAGCCGGGACGGCAACTATGGCTACACCTTC CASSRDGNYGYTF
TRBJ2-1 TRBD2 NA TRBV28 TGTGCCAGCAGTTTTACTAGCGGATACAATGAGCAGTTCTTC CASSFTSGYNEQFF
TRBJ2-2 NA NA TRBV6-5 TGTGCCAGCAGCGGGACACAGAACACCGGGGAGCTGTTTTTT CASSGTQNTGELFF
TRBJ1-6 NA NA TRBV5-1 TGCGCCAGCAGCTTGGCCCAGGTCAATTCACCCCTCCACTTT CASSLAQVNSPLHF
TRBJ1-2 NA once TRBV30 TGTGCCTGGAGTCTAAGTGTTGGCTACACCTTC CAWSLSVGYTF
TRBJ2-2 NA NA TRBV27 TGTGCCAGCATCTCTAGCGAGATGCCGAACACCGGGGAGCTGTTTTTT CASISSEMPNTGELFF
TRBJ1-4 NA NA TRBV2 TGTGCCAGCAGTGAGAGTTCGCAGGTTAATGAAAAACTGTTTTTT CASSESSQVNEKLFF
TRBJ2-7 NA few TRBV5-4 TGTGCCAGCAGCTTTGGCAGGGGCAAAGGAAACGAGCAGTACTTC CASSFGRGKGNEQYF
TRBJ2-3 NA once TRBV19 TGTGCCAGTAGTCCGGACCGGGGGATTGGCACAGATACGCAGTATTTT CASSPDRGIGTDTQYF
TRBJ1-5 NA NA TRBV5-6 TGTGCCAGCAGCTTGGGGCGTTTCAGGGCGGCAGGGCTAGAGCCCCAGCATTTT CASSLGRFRAAGLEPQHF
TRBJ1-2 NA NA TRBV7-9 TGTGCCAGCATCCCCGTTAGTCAGGGCTATGGCTACACCTTC CASIPVSQGYGYTF
TRBJ1-2 TRBD1 NA TRBV7-2 TGTGCCAGCAGCCTCCGGGACAGGTACTATGGCTACACCTTC CASSLRDRYYGYTF
TRBJ2-5 TRBD2 NA TRBV10-3 TGTGCCATCAGCGCCGCCTTGGGACTAGCGGGGGGGGAAGAGACCCAGTACTTC CAISAALGLAGGEETQYF
TRBJ2-1 NA once TRBV6-1 TGTGCCAGCCAAATACTAGCTTACAATGAGCAGTTCTTC CASQILAYNEQFF
TRBJ2-3 TRBD2 NA TRBV11-2 TGTGCCAGCAGCTTAGCTCTAGCGGGCAGGTCGGATACGCAGTATTTT CASSLALAGRSDTQYF
TRBJ1-6 NA few TRBV7-9 TGTGCCAGCACCTTACGGGACACTAGCTCCTATAATTCACCCCTCCACTTT CASTLRDTSSYNSPLHF
TRBJ1-1 NA NA TRBV5-1 TGCGCCAGCAGGGAGGGATACACTGAAGCTTTCTTT CASREGYTEAFF
TRBJ2-1 NA NA TRBV27 TGTGCCAGCAGTTTGGCTTTGGGCCACGGTTCCTACAATGAGCAGTTCTTC CASSLALGHGSYNEQFF
TRBJ1-6 TRBD1 once TRBV18 TGTGCCAGCTCATTGACCGACAGGGAAGCCTATAATTCACCCCTCCACTTT CASSLTDREAYNSPLHF